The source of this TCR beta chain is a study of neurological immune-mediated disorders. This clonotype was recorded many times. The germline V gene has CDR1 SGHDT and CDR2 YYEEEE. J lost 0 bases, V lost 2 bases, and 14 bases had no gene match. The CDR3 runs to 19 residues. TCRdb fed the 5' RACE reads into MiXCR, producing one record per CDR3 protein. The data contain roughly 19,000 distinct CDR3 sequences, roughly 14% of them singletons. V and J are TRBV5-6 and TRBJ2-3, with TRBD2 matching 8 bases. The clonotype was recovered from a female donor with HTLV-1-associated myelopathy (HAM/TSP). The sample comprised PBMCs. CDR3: CASSFGASGGHPSTDTQYF. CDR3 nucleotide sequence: TGTGCCAGCAGCTTTGGCGCCAGCGGGGGTCACCCTAGCACAGATACGCAGTATTTT. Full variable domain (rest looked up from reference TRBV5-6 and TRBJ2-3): DAGVTQSPTHLIKTRGQQVTLRCSPKSGHDTVSWYQQALGQGPQFIFQYYEEEERQRGNFPDRFSGHQFPNYSSELNVNALLLGDSALYLCASSFGASGGHPSTDTQYFGPGTRLTVL.